This is a list of T cell receptor beta chains from one sample in a study of shared clonotypes between healthy human individuals. Assay used: immunoSEQ multiplex PCR; TCRdb lists only in-frame clones, some missing. Found here are over a million clones, roughly 96% of them singletons; the top ten hold approximately 1%. The specimen was naive CD4+ T cells sorted from blood. These receptors came from a man aged 25 to 45 in good health. Each CDR3 is given with its conserved first and last residue. The D gene is left open where the match is weak. Rows may omit the clone size; those that give it use once, few, many or a size class.

V,size,D,J,DNA,CDR3
TRBV9,-,TRBD1,TRBJ2-7,TGTGCCAGCAGCCGAGTGGGACAGGGGTACGAGCAGTACTTC,CASSRVGQGYEQYF
TRBV25-1,-,-,TRBJ2-7,TGTGCCAGCAAAGCGGGTGCGGGCGAGCAGTACTTC,CASKAGAGEQYF
TRBV28,-,TRBD1,TRBJ1-5,TGTGCCAGCAGTTTACACAGGGGAAGCGGCAATCAGCCCCAGCATTTT,CASSLHRGSGNQPQHF
TRBV2,-,-,TRBJ2-5,TGTGCCAGCGGGGGGCCACAAGAGACCCAGTACTTC,CASGGPQETQYF
TRBV18,-,TRBD1,TRBJ1-5,TGTGCCAGCTCACCACCCGGGACAGGTTCTTCTTTTAGCAATCAGCCCCAGCATTTT,CASSPPGTGSSFSNQPQHF
TRBV6-1,-,-,TRBJ2-1,TGTGCCAGCAGTGAATTTAGCGGAGCCTCCTACAATGAGCAGTTCTTC,CASSEFSGASYNEQFF
TRBV5-1,-,TRBD2,TRBJ2-2,TGCGCCAGCAGCTACGGACTAGCGGGAGTCGGGGAGCTGTTTTTT,CASSYGLAGVGELFF
TRBV6-1,-,-,TRBJ1-5,TGTGCCAGCAGTGCCGAGGCAGCACTCAATCAGCCCCAGCATTTT,CASSAEAALNQPQHF
TRBV14,-,-,TRBJ1-1,TGTGCCAGCAGCCGCGATCGGAACACTGAAGCTTTCTTT,CASSRDRNTEAFF
TRBV27,-,TRBD1,TRBJ1-2,TGTGCCAGCAGTTTTCGGACGGACAGGTTTCGTGGCTACACCTTC,CASSFRTDRFRGYTF
TRBV5-1,-,-,TRBJ2-3,TGCGCCAGCAGCTTGGCTCGGGTCCTGCCGGATACGCAGTATTTT,CASSLARVLPDTQYF
TRBV10-1,-,-,TRBJ1-3,TGCGCCAGCAGTCGGAACGGAGACTCTGGAAACACCATATATTTT,CASSRNGDSGNTIYF
TRBV5-1,-,-,TRBJ1-2,TGCGCCAGTAAAGCCCAGGGAGGTTTTTCGGGCTACACCTTC,CASKAQGGFSGYTF
TRBV11-2,-,TRBD2,TRBJ2-3,TGTGCCAGCAGCTTCAGTCCTAGCGGGAGGGGCAATACGCAGTATTTT,CASSFSPSGRGNTQYF
TRBV28,-,TRBD2,TRBJ2-7,TGTGCCAGCAGTCTCCCCGAGCGGGAGGGCGAGCAGTACTTC,CASSLPEREGEQYF
TRBV5-1,-,-,TRBJ2-7,TGCGCCAGCAGCTTAGCTGGGGCAAACTACGAGCAGTACTTC,CASSLAGANYEQYF
TRBV28,-,-,TRBJ2-7,TGTGCCAGCAGTCTTAAAGGAGGCGCCTACGAGCAGTACTTC,CASSLKGGAYEQYF
TRBV11-2,-,-,TRBJ2-5,TGTGCCAGCAGCCATGGACAACCTCAAGAGACCCAGTACTTC,CASSHGQPQETQYF
TRBV5-8,-,-,TRBJ1-5,TGTGCCAGCAGCTACAGGGGCAATCAGCCCCAGCATTTT,CASSYRGNQPQHF
TRBV2,-,-,TRBJ1-5,TGTGCCAGCAGCCCCGACAGGTCAGGGGAGCCCCAGCATTTT,CASSPDRSGEPQHF
TRBV18,-,-,TRBJ2-7,TGTGCCAGCTCACATGGTTCCTCCTACGAGCAGTACTTC,CASSHGSSYEQYF
TRBV5-1,-,TRBD1,TRBJ1-1,TGCGCCAGCAGCACGGGACAGGGGGCTAATGAAGCTTTCTTT,CASSTGQGANEAFF
TRBV9,-,TRBD2,TRBJ2-7,TGTGCCAGCAGCGTAGAGCCTAGCGGGAGATACGAGCAGTACTTC,CASSVEPSGRYEQYF
TRBV19,-,-,TRBJ1-2,TGTGCCAGTAGTATACGGGGTTCTGGCTACACCTTC,CASSIRGSGYTF
TRBV6-1,once,-,TRBJ1-5,TGTGCCAGCATGAGGGACACTGGCAATCAGCCCCAGCATTTT,CASMRDTGNQPQHF
TRBV11-3,-,TRBD2,TRBJ2-3,TGTGCCAGCAGCTTAGGAGCGGGAGGGGCAGATACGCAGTATTTT,CASSLGAGGADTQYF
TRBV23-1,-,TRBD2,TRBJ2-1,TGCGCCAGCAGTCAATCGTTACCCGGGACTAGCGGGAAGAATGAGCAGTTCTTC,CASSQSLPGTSGKNEQFF
TRBV4-1,-,-,TRBJ2-1,TGCGCCAGCAGCCAAGTCTTCAACCCACCTAGCTCCTACAATGAGCAGTTCTTC,CASSQVFNPPSSYNEQFF
TRBV5-5,-,TRBD2,TRBJ2-1,TGTGCCAGCAGCTCTAGCGGGAGCTCCTACAATGAGCAGTTCTTC,CASSSSGSSYNEQFF
TRBV7-2,once,-,TRBJ2-2,TGTGCCAGCAGCTTAGATGGGGCCACCGGGGAGCTGTTTTTT,CASSLDGATGELFF
TRBV6-1,-,-,TRBJ1-2,TGTGCCAGCAGTAGCCGGGGAGGGGGCTATGGCTACACCTTC,CASSSRGGGYGYTF
TRBV7-9,-,TRBD1,TRBJ2-5,TGTGCCAGCAGCCCATACGGGACAGAAGAGACCCAGTACTTC,CASSPYGTEETQYF
TRBV11-2,-,TRBD2,TRBJ2-3,TGTGCCAGCAGCTCGGGACTAGCGGGAGGGCCGCGGGATACGCAGTATTTT,CASSSGLAGGPRDTQYF
TRBV5-4,-,-,TRBJ1-4,TGTGCCAGCAGCTTGCGACAGACCGGGGCGGAAAAACTGTTTTTT,CASSLRQTGAEKLFF
TRBV27,-,TRBD2,TRBJ2-1,TGTGCCAGCAGTCCCTGGACAGGGCGACTAGCGGGAGCAGTCTACAATGAGCAGTTCTTC,CASSPWTGRLAGAVYNEQFF
TRBV28,-,-,TRBJ1-5,TGTGCCAGCAGTTTAGGAGTTGGACAGAATCAGCCCCAGCATTTT,CASSLGVGQNQPQHF
TRBV28,-,TRBD1,TRBJ2-7,TGTGCCAGCAGTTTAACAGGGGGCGCCTCCTACGAGCAGTACTTC,CASSLTGGASYEQYF
TRBV9,-,TRBD1,TRBJ2-7,TGTGCCAGCAGCAAATCCTTGTCCGGGGACAGGGTCTACGAGCAGTACTTC,CASSKSLSGDRVYEQYF
TRBV6-4,-,-,TRBJ2-1,TGTGCCAGCAGAAACAACCCCCGGAGTGAGCAGTTCTTC,CASRNNPRSEQFF
TRBV28,-,-,TRBJ1-2,TGTGCCAGCAGTTCGAGGACTACCTATGGCTACACCTTC,CASSSRTTYGYTF
TRBV5-4,-,-,TRBJ1-1,TGTGCCAGCAGCGGGGGGGGGCTCACTGAAGCTTTCTTT,CASSGGGLTEAFF
TRBV5-4,-,-,TRBJ1-1,TGTGCCAGCAGCTCGGGGACTCCTGGGTTGGCTGAAGCTTTCTTT,CASSSGTPGLAEAFF
TRBV7-2,-,TRBD1,TRBJ1-5,TGTGCCAGCAGCCTGACGACAGGGTCTCAGCCCCAGCATTTT,CASSLTTGSQPQHF
TRBV5-4,-,TRBD2,TRBJ2-1,TGTGCCAGCAGCTTCCCCGGGACTAGCGGGAGGGGTTACAATGAGCAGTTCTTC,CASSFPGTSGRGYNEQFF
TRBV7-3,-,-,TRBJ1-1,TGTGCCAGCAGCTTAACCGGGAGCACTGAAGCTTTCTTT,CASSLTGSTEAFF
TRBV7-6,-,TRBD2,TRBJ2-5,TGTGCCAGCAGCTTTTTAGCGGGTGGTGGTTTGGAGACCCAGTACTTC,CASSFLAGGGLETQYF